A selection of T cell receptor beta chains follows, all from one sample in a study of shared clonotypes between healthy human individuals. Method: immunoSEQ multiplex PCR; TCRdb's copy keeps in-frame clones and lacks some. The table has about 1,800,000 clones, approximately 95% seen once. Sequencing was done on a sample of naive CD8+ T cells sorted from blood. The origin of the receptors is a man younger than 35 in good health. The CDR3 runs from the conserved cysteine through the conserved F or W. The D gene is left open where the match is weak. Rows give clone size only sometimes, using once, few, many, or a class for an expanded clone.

abundance	j_gene	d_gene	len	v_gene	CDR3nt	CDR3aa
-	TRBJ2-5	-	16	TRBV9	TGTGCCAGCAGCCCAGAGGGGCAGTGGGGTATAGAGACCCAGTACTTC	CASSPEGQWGIETQYF
-	TRBJ1-1	-	12	TRBV7-9	TGTGCCAGCAACCTAGCGGACACTGAAGCTTTCTTT	CASNLADTEAFF
-	TRBJ1-1	-	14	TRBV6-1	TGTGCCAGCAGTGAAGACACAACGAACACTGAAGCTTTCTTT	CASSEDTTNTEAFF
-	TRBJ2-7	TRBD1	14	TRBV29-1	TGCAGCGTTGAAGTTGGAACAGGGGGCGGCGAGCAGTACTTC	CSVEVGTGGGEQYF
-	TRBJ2-7	-	15	TRBV7-2	TGTGCCAGCAGCCATGACACGGGGCTAGTCTACGAGCAGTACTTC	CASSHDTGLVYEQYF
-	TRBJ2-3	-	15	TRBV5-6	TGTGCCAGCAGCTTGGCAGGGTGGGGGACAGATACGCAGTATTTT	CASSLAGWGTDTQYF
few	TRBJ1-5	-	13	TRBV27	TGTGCCAGCAGTCCCCTACGGTATCAGCCCCAGCATTTT	CASSPLRYQPQHF
-	TRBJ2-2	-	13	TRBV7-3	TGTGCCAGCAGCTTAATAGGGCCCGGGGAGCTGTTTTTT	CASSLIGPGELFF
-	TRBJ1-2	-	13	TRBV2	TGTGCCAGCGGAACTTCCGGGAACTATGGCTACACCTTC	CASGTSGNYGYTF
-	TRBJ2-5	TRBD2	14	TRBV28	TGTGCCAGCAAACAAGAGCGGGGGTTCGAGACCCAGTACTTC	CASKQERGFETQYF
-	TRBJ2-7	-	14	TRBV4-1	TGCGCCAGCAGCCAGACTAGGAGCTCCTACGAGCAGTACTTC	CASSQTRSSYEQYF
-	TRBJ2-7	-	13	TRBV5-4	TGTGCCAGCAGCTTTTTTGGCAGCTACGAGCAGTACTTC	CASSFFGSYEQYF
-	TRBJ2-7	-	13	TRBV11-2	TGTGCCAGCAGCCTCGTGCTTACCTACGAGCAGTACTTC	CASSLVLTYEQYF
-	TRBJ1-2	-	13	TRBV6-5	TGTGCCAGCAGTTACGAGGGATTATATGGCTACACCTTC	CASSYEGLYGYTF
few	TRBJ1-6	-	13	TRBV6-5	TGTGCCAGCAGTTACGGGTTGGGATCACCCCTCCACTTT	CASSYGLGSPLHF
-	TRBJ1-5	-	17	TRBV4-1	TGCGCCAGCAGCCAAGATCTAAACAGGCGATACAATCAGCCCCAGCATTTT	CASSQDLNRRYNQPQHF
-	TRBJ2-3	-	16	TRBV5-4	TGTGCCAGCAGCTCGGGGCCGGGGGCGGACACAGATACGCAGTATTTT	CASSSGPGADTDTQYF
-	TRBJ1-3	-	14	TRBV7-9	TGTGCCAGCAGCTTATCCGACACTGAAAACACCATATATTTT	CASSLSDTENTIYF
-	TRBJ2-1	TRBD1	15	TRBV6-5	TGTGCCACCAAAGAACGGACAGGGGGATACAATGAGCAGTTCTTC	CATKERTGGYNEQFF
-	TRBJ2-1	TRBD2	15	TRBV27	TGTGCCAGCACCATAAGCGGGGGGCACTACAATGAGCAGTTCTTC	CASTISGGHYNEQFF
-	TRBJ1-5	-	16	TRBV27	TGTGCCAGCAGTCCATCCGAAGGCGATAGCAATCAGCCCCAGCATTTT	CASSPSEGDSNQPQHF
-	TRBJ2-7	-	12	TRBV10-2	TGCGCCAGCGAGGGGACACTCTACGAGCAGTACTTC	CASEGTLYEQYF
-	TRBJ1-1	-	18	TRBV9	TGTGCCAGCAGCGAGGGTCCCTTCCCCAAACCGATGAACACTGAAGCTTTCTTT	CASSEGPFPKPMNTEAFF
-	TRBJ2-7	-	13	TRBV11-2	TGTGCCAGCAGCTTGGTAACTACGCCCGAGCAGTACTTC	CASSLVTTPEQYF
-	TRBJ2-7	TRBD2	15	TRBV9	TGTGCCAGCAGCTCCCAAGCGGGGGTAAACTACGAGCAGTACTTC	CASSSQAGVNYEQYF